This T cell receptor (beta chain) was observed in a study of Graves' ophthalmopathy and Graves' hyperthyroidism (dated by TCRdb to the late 2010s). Turning to the overall study: Peripheral blood was collected before any treatment was given, at the time of initial diagnosis. In total, approximately 130 blood samples were TCR-sequenced: under 45 ophthalmopathy, roughly 80 hyperthyroidism and about 17 hyperthyroidism-to-ophthalmopathy patients. To explore V-J signatures distinguishing ophthalmopathy from hyperthyroidism, a discovery set of under 110 patients (roughly 45 ophthalmopathy, about 57 stable hyperthyroidism) was enrolled. The study used signatures of the TCR beta repertoire to tell Graves' ophthalmopathy apart from Graves' hyperthyroidism and to predict which patients would progress to ophthalmopathy. The independent validation cohort included some 19 hyperthyroidism patients plus 17 patients who later progressed from hyperthyroidism to ophthalmopathy. T-cell repertoires of thyroid tissue and blood were compared in six hyperthyroidism patients. Following sample collection, hyperthyroidism patients were given methimazole at a starting dose of 30 mg daily, and ophthalmopathy patients were given high-dose intravenous methylprednisolone.

Study-level results and caveats: In validation, the model predicted ophthalmopathy progression with 70.59% sensitivity and approximately 75% specificity; about a dozen predicted patients were CT-confirmed with GO in a median of around 6.5 months. Ophthalmopathy was separated from stable hyperthyroidism by the 13-signature model with just under 90% sensitivity and about 81% specificity in cross-validation and with 80%/75% in the test set. No statistical method was used to predetermine the sample size, and group allocation was not hidden from the investigators. Most of the expanded thyroid clonotypes with a frequency above 0.001 were also detected in blood, and it was suggested that the thyroid immune response may be reflected by blood repertoires.

This clonotype was recorded many times. This clone's antigen is unknown. No much larger clonotype is one base removed from it; base qualities were not supplied. Patients with ophthalmopathy had moderately to severely active disease, with a Clinical Activity Score of 3 or more, a NOSPECS grade of 4 or more, and a disease duration of less than 3 months. Patients with other autoimmune diseases, uncontrolled infections, pregnancy or lactation were excluded. Diagnosis relied on clinical symptoms, serum thyroxine, TRAb, thyroid ultrasound and orbital computed tomography. PBMCs were isolated from about 10 ml of fresh peripheral blood by Ficoll-Paque density gradient centrifugation. Total RNA was extracted using Trizol reagent, and RNA quality was checked on an Agilent 2100 Bioanalyzer. For repertoire sequencing, TCR beta CDR3 regions were amplified from RNA transcripts. A first-round RT-PCR used HTBI primers with the Qiagen OneStep RT-PCR kit, followed by a second-round multiplex PCR, size selection and purification. Sequencing of the libraries was carried out on an Illumina HiSeq2000 in paired-end mode with 100 bp reads. On the study's bioinformatics: SOAPnuke was used to process the reads, throwing out any read that had adapters, had uncalled bases, had a mean Phred below 15, or lacked an exact constant-primer or identifier match. COPE v1.2.5 was used to merge the high-quality paired reads. Unique nucleotide sequences were defined as clonotypes and aligned to IMGT TRB V, D and J references using MiTCR v1.1. Analysis was restricted to V-J combinations with a frequency above 0.0001, which covered 98% to 99.2% of repertoires. A TCR clonal expansion and chaos score per V-J combination was defined as the ratio of F50 clonal expansion to chaos observed in the TCRdist matrix. Welch's t-statistics and random forest were used to reduce features to about 14 V-J combinations, which were fed into a naive Bayes classifier. The Morisita-Horn index was used to measure how similar the thyroid and blood repertoires were. TCRdb reprocessing: public reads trimmed at Q25 with fastp, clones called with MiXCR, in-frame beta chains kept. Entries that share a CDR3 protein sequence are merged under the most common genes and DNA. The V and J calls and clone size are TCRdb's, not the authors'. This sample holds 650,000 to 800,000 distinct CDR3 sequences; approximately 39% were observed only once. More than 2.5% of the sample goes to the ten largest clones.

At the junction V is shortened by 0 bases and J by 7 bases; bases outside the gene matches: 9. CDR1 and CDR2, per the germline V gene (reference sequence), are DFQATT and SNEGSKA. The CDR3 spans 15 residues, from the cysteine through the phenylalanine. Just CDR3 DNA is preserved here, 45 bases in frame from base 1. Sequenced material: peripheral blood. The chain joins TRBV20-1 to TRBJ1-1; 9 central nucleotides agree with TRBD1. The sequence was obtained from an adult man with Graves' ophthalmopathy. The CDR3 is CSARDIAGTGHEAFF. The base sequence is TGCAGTGCTAGAGATATAGCGGGGACAGGGCATGAAGCTTTCTTT.